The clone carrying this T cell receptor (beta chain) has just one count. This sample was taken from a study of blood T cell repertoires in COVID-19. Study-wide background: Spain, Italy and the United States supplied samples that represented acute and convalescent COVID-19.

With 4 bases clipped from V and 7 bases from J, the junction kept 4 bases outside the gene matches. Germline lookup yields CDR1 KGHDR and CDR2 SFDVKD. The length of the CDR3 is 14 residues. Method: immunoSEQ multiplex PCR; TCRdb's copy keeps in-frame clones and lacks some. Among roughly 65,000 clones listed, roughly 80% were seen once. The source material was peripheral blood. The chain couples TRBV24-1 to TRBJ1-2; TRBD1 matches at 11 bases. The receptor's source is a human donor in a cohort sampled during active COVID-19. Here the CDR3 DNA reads TGTGCCACCAGTGACCGGGACAGGGGGATTGGCTACACCTTC. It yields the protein CATSDRDRGIGYTF.